The T cell receptor beta chain described here comes from a study of identical twins. Study-wide points: Low generation-probability sequences were in excess among twin-shared out-of-frame alpha sequences.

TCRdb processed the 5' RACE reads anew with MiXCR; each CDR3 protein has one entry. Here the sample spans hundreds of thousands of distinct CDR3 sequences, roughly 12% being singletons. This clonotype has just a few counts. What it binds is not known. Trimming took 11 bases from V and 1 from J; bases not matched to a gene: 7. The CDR3 totals 14 residues. Germline V CDR1 and CDR2: MGHDK, SYGVNS. The same specimen was also included in a second study, on yellow fever vaccine responses in identical twins.

This sequence originates from a woman aged 18-29 years in good health. The rearrangement uses TRBV25-1 and TRBJ1-5; 8 nucleotides match TRBD1. Sequenced: PBMCs. The CDR3 loop is CAEFDRGSNQPQHF. The CDR3 DNA reads as TGTGCCGAATTCGACAGGGGCAGCAATCAGCCCCAGCATTTT.